This TCR beta chain was retrieved from a study of blood T cell repertoires in COVID-19. For the study at large: COVID-19 samples from acute and convalescent phases originated in the United States, Italy and Spain.

Assay used: immunoSEQ multiplex PCR; TCRdb lists only in-frame clones, some missing. The data contain approximately 470,000 clones, roughly 87% of them singletons. Across under 25 US areas, participants ranged in age from roughly 18 to 95 years. Self-reported history from a screening survey and questionnaire set each donor's cohort. Cohort 3 donors counted as recovered after two negative PCRs, clearance, or resolved symptoms. The CDR3 runs 16 residues. The V and J ends lost 4 bases and 2 bases, in that order; junction bases with no gene match: 7. Per germline, CDR1 MNHEY and CDR2 SVGAGI. The sequenced sample consisted of PBMCs or T cells enriched from blood (not recorded which). The TCR sequence derives from a woman aged 18-30 years who had recovered from COVID-19. The chain joins TRBV6-5 to TRBJ1-5; 8 bases are shared with TRBD1. The CDR3 loop is CASSLTGGVGNQPQHF. In nucleotides, the CDR3 is TGTGCCAGCAGTTTAACAGGGGGTGTCGGCAATCAGCCCCAGCATTTT.